This TCR beta chain was observed in a study of early T cells in non-severe SARS-CoV-2 infection. This clonotype was counted between two and nine times. The antigen remains undetermined. General study results and limits: VDJdb matching, biased toward anti-spike CD8 responses, missed private and CD4 specificities.

Germline V gene sequence: CDR1 SNHLY, CDR2 FYNNEI. This CDR3 region has 14 residues. V was pared by 6 bases and J by 2 bases, with 14 bases between. Via MiXCR, TCRdb re-called the 5' RACE reads, giving one row per CDR3 protein. The sample consists of just under 45,000 distinct CDR3 sequences, about 11% of them appearing once. This receptor was taken from an adult who was a healthcare worker with PCR-confirmed SARS-CoV-2 infection or an uninfected control (not recorded which). The chain recombines TRBV2 with TRBJ2-7; D may match TRBD1 or TRBD2 (5 bases each). The sample was whole blood. CDR3 amino acids: CASSHGSGPYEQYF. For the CDR3, the DNA is TGTGCCAGCAGCCACGGCTCGGGGCCCTACGAGCAGTACTTC.